This T cell receptor (beta chain) emerged from a study of vaccination effects on CD4 cells after COVID-19. This clone appeared a few times. Its target is unknown. Study-wide results and limits: Clones from infection and from vaccination both contracted markedly late after vaccination.

Before any sequencing was done, the ViraFEST assay used viral peptide pools to expand antigen-specific CD4+ T cells. Having been cultured for less than 13 days, the cells underwent CD4+ T cell isolation. The vaccine recipients had no prior SARS-CoV-2 infection, with negative nucleocapsid antibodies. Unmatched junction bases numbered 2, after V lost 3 bases and J lost 0 bases. There are 15 residues in the CDR3. Germline V gives CDR1 MDHEN, CDR2 SYDVKM. Assay: immunoSEQ multiplex PCR; the TCRdb copy retains only in-frame clones and omits some. The sample includes around 83,000 clones, roughly 72% of them seen just once.

This TCR came from a human donor who received a COVID-19 vaccine. This chain connects TRBV28 to TRBJ1-5, with 7 bases aligning to TRBD1. The input for sequencing was CD4+ T cells from PBMCs cultured with HCoV-229E spike peptides, taken before COVID-19 vaccination. The CDR3 here is CASSFGDSSNQPQHF. The CDR3 bases are TGTGCCAGCAGTTTCGGGGACAGTAGCAATCAGCCCCAGCATTTT.